Reported below is one T cell receptor (beta chain). Its target is not known. The CDR3 has 14 residues. From germline, CDR1 is MNHNS and CDR2 SASEGT. V lost 6 bases, J lost 5 bases, and 13 bases lay in between. The data were taken from a study of shared clonotypes between healthy human individuals. General study points: The study found lower generation probabilities in non-shared clonotypes than in those shared by all four donors. Investigators expected sequencing depth to affect clonotype sharing among donors.

The table came from immunoSEQ multiplex PCR; TCRdb's copy has only in-frame clones and leaves some out. This sample has about 1.5 million clones, with around 95% found just once. The V gene is TRBV6-1, the J gene TRBJ2-2; D gene unclear. The clonotype comes from a man aged 25-45 years in good health. Source material: naive CD4+ T cells sorted from blood. Noted subset: CD45RA+ positively selected. The CDR3 region has the DNA TGTGCCAGCAGACCGCAAAAGCTGACCGGGGAGCTGTTTTTT. As protein: CASRPQKLTGELFF.